Here is one T cell receptor (beta chain) with its context. This entry is derived from a study of shared clonotypes between healthy human individuals. Those who donated, Caucasian adults without exception, all lived in Nashville, Tennessee. J was trimmed by 4 bases and V by 2 bases; bases with no gene match: 3. Germline assignment: CDR1 GTSNPN and CDR2 SVGIG (reference sequence). This CDR3 is 15 amino acids long. The study ran the assay at deep level. Each subset's genomic DNA was shared equally among a number of immunoSEQ plates. Per the original data handling: Filtering differed for immunoSEQ, which gave only junction sequences without quality scores. Assay used: immunoSEQ multiplex PCR; TCRdb lists only in-frame clones, some missing. V and J calls and clone size come straight from that table; D and trimming were deduced from the DNA. Here the sample spans around 2.5 million clones, over 85% being singletons.

This chain uses TRBV30 with TRBJ2-3; 13 bases align to TRBD2. This TCR came from a man aged 18 to 30 in good health. Some clones in this sample may be carry-over from other donors' samples. Material for sequencing was naive CD4+ T cells from PBMCs. The subset here: CD45RA+ positively selected. The CDR3 loop is CAWSMGLAGSDTQYF. The CDR3, as DNA: TGTGCCTGGAGTATGGGACTAGCGGGATCAGATACGCAGTATTTT.